This T cell receptor (beta chain) was sequenced during a study of regulatory T cells in long-lasting Graves disease. This clonotype was recorded a few times. In building TCR beta libraries, iRepertoire HTBI primers were used together with Arm-PCR of CDR3 regions. TCRdb reanalysed the multiplex PCR reads using MiXCR and keeps one entry per CDR3 protein. The table includes approximately 690,000 distinct CDR3 sequences, 25% to 30% detected once. Time point described: persistent/refractory GD, antithyroid drugs over 5 years with positive TRAb. From PBMCs, RNA was extracted and then used to make the TCR library. The V gene end was trimmed by 6 bases and the J gene end by 1 base; junction bases not matched to a gene: 6. The CDR3 covers 16 residues.

The chain couples TRBV12-3 or TRBV12-4 to TRBJ2-2; 9 bases map to TRBD2. The origin of this receptor is a female donor with Graves disease. The sample in question was peripheral blood mononuclear cells (PBMCs), obtained when the disease was refractory, from a patient treated with antithyroid drugs. CDR3 protein: CASSWRLAVNTGELFF. Written as DNA, the CDR3 is TGTGCCAGCAGCTGGAGACTAGCGGTGAACACCGGGGAGCTGTTTTTT.